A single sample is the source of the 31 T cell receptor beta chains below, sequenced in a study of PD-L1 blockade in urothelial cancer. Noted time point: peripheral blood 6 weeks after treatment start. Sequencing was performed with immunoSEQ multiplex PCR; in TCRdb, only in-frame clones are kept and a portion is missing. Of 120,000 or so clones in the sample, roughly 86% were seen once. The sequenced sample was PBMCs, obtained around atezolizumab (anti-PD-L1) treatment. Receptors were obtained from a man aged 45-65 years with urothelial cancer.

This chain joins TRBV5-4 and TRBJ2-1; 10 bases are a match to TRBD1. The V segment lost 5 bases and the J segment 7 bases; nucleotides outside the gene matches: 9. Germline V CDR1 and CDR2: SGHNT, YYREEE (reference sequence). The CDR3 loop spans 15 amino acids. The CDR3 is CASSDGTGVWNEQFF. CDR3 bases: TGTGCCAGCAGTGACGGGACAGGGGTTTGGAATGAGCAGTTCTTC.

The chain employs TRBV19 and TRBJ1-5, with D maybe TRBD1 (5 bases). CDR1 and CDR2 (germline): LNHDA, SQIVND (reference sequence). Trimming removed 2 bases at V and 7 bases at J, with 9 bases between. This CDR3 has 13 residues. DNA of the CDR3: TGTGCCAGTAGTATAAACCAGGGACAGCCCCAGCATTTT. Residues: CASSINQGQPQHF.

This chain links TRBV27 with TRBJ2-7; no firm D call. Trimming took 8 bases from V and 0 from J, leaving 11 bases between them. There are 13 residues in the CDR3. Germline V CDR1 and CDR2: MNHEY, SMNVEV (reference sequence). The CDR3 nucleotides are TGTGCCAGCGGTTCCCTAAGCTCCTACGAGCAGTACTTC. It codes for CASGSLSSYEQYF.

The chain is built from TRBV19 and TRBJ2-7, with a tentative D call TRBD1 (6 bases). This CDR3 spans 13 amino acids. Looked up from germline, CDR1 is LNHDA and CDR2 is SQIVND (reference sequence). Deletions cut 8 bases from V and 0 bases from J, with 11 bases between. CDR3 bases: TGTGCCAGTTCGGACAGTGACTCCTACGAGCAGTACTTC. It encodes CASSDSDSYEQYF.

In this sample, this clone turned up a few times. The CDR3 bases are TGTGCCAGCAGCGACCAAATTCACAAAAACTATGGCTACACCTTC. It translates to CASSDQIHKNYGYTF. This rearrangement joins TRBV9 to TRBJ1-2; no reliable D call. Trimming took 3 bases from V and 2 from J, leaving 14 bases between them. CDR1 SGDLS and CDR2 YYNGEE come from the germline V gene. The CDR3 has 15 amino acids.

CDR3 residues: CASSPGGGFYTEAFF. The DNA of the CDR3 is TGTGCCAGCTCACCCGGGGGGGGCTTTTACACTGAAGCTTTCTTT. The chain carries TRBV18 and TRBJ1-1; perhaps TRBD1 as D (6 bases). In germline, CDR1 is KGHSH, CDR2 LQKENI. Between the trimmed V and J ends, which lost 3 bases and 3 bases, there was a span of 14 bases. CDR3 length: 15 residues.

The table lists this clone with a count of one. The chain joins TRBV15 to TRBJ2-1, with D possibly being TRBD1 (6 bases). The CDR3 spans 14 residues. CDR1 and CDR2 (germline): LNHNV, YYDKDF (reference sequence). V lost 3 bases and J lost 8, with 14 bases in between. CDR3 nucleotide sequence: TGTGCCACCAGCAGGAGACAGGAATGGCATGAGCAGTTCTTC. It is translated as CATSRRQEWHEQFF.

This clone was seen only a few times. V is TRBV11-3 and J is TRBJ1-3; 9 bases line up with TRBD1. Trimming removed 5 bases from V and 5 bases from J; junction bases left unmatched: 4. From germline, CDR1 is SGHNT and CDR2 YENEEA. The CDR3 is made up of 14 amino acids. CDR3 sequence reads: CASSQGTGRNTIYF. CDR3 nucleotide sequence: TGTGCCAGCAGCCAAGGGACAGGGAGAAACACCATATATTTT.

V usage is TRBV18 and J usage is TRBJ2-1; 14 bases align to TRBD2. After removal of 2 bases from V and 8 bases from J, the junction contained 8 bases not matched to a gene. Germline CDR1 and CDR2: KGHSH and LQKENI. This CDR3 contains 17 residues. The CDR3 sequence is CASSPAGLAGGNDEQFF. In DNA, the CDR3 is TGTGCCAGCTCACCAGCAGGACTAGCGGGGGGAAATGATGAGCAGTTCTTC.

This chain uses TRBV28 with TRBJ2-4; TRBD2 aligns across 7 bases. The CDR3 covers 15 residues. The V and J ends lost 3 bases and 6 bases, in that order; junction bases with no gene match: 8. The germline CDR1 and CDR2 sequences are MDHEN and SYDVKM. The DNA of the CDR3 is TGTGCCAGCAGTTTTTCGGGGGGTTTTGGAAACATTCAGTACTTC. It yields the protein CASSFSGGFGNIQYF.

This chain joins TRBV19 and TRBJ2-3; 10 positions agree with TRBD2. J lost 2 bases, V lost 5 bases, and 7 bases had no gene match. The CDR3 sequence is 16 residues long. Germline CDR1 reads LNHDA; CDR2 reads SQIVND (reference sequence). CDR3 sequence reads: CASSAASGSITDTQYF. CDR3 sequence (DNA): TGTGCCAGTAGTGCCGCTAGCGGGAGTATCACAGATACGCAGTATTTT. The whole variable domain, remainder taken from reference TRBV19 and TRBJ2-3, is DGGITQSPKYLFRKEGQNVTLSCEQNLNHDAMYWYRQDPGQGLRLIYYSQIVNDFQKGDIAEGYSVSREKKESFPLTVTSAQKNPTAFYLCASSAASGSITDTQYFGPGTRLTVL.

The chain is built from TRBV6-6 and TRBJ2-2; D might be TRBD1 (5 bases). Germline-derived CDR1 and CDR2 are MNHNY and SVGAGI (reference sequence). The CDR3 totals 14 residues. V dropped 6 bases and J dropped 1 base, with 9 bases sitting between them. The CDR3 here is CASRIGQNTGELFF. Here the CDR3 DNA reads TGTGCCAGCAGAATCGGACAGAACACCGGGGAGCTGTTTTTT.

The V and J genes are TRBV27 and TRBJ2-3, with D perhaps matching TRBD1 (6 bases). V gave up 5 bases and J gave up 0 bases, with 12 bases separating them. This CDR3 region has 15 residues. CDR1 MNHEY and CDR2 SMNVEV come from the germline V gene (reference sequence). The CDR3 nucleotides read TGTGCCAGCAGTCCCAGGGGATCTAGCACAGATACGCAGTATTTT. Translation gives CASSPRGSSTDTQYF.

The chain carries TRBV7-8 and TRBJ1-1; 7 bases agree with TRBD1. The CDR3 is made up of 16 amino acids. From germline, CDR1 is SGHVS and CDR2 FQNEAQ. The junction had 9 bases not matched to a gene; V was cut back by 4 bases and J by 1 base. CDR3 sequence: CASSSQGQAANTEAFF. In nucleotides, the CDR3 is TGTGCCAGCAGCTCCCAAGGACAGGCGGCGAACACTGAAGCTTTCTTT.

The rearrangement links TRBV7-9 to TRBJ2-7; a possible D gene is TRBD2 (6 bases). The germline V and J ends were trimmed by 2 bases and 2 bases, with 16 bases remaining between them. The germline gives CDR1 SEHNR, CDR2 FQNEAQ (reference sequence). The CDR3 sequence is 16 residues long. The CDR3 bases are TGTGCCAGCAGCTTAATAGGAGTGGCGGGACCCTACGAGCAGTACTTC. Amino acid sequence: CASSLIGVAGPYEQYF. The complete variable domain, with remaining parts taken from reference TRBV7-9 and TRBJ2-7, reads DTGVSQNPRHKITKRGQNVTFRCDPISEHNRLYWYRQTLGQGPEFLTYFQNEAQLEKSRLLSDRFSAERPKGSFSTLEIQRTEQGDSAMYLCASSLIGVAGPYEQYFGPGTRLTVT.

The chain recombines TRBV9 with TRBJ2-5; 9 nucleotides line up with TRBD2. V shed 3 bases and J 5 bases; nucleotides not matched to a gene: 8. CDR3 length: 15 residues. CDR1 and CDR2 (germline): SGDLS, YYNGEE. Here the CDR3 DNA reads TGTGCCAGCAGCGATAGCGGGAGCTACTGGGAGACCCAGTACTTC. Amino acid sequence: CASSDSGSYWETQYF.

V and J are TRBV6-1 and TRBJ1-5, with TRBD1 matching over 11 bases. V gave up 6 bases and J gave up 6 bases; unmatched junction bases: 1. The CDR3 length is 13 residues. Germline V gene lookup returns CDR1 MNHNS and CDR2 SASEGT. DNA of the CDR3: TGTGCCAGCAGAGGACAGGGGGCTCAGCCCCAGCATTTT. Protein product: CASRGQGAQPQHF.

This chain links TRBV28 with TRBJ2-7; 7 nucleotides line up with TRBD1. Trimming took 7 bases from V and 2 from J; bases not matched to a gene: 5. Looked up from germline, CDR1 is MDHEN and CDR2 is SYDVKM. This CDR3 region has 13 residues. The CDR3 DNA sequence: TGTGCCAGCACAATACAGGGGACCTACGAGCAGTACTTC. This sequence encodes CASTIQGTYEQYF.

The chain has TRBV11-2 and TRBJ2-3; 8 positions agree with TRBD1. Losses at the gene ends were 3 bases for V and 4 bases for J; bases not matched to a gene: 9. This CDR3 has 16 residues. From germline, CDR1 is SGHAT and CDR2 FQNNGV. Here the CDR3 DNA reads TGTGCCAGCAGCTTCTGGACAGGGAGTAGGTCAGATACGCAGTATTTT. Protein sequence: CASSFWTGSRSDTQYF.

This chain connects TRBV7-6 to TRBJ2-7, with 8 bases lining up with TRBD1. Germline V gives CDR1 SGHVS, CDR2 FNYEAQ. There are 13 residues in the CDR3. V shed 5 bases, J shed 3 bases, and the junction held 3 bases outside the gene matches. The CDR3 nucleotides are TGTGCCAGCAGCAAAGACAGGGGCTACGAGCAGTACTTC. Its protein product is CASSKDRGYEQYF.

The CDR3 spells CASSFELGTSGSTPYEQYF. Here the CDR3 DNA reads TGTGCCAGCAGTTTCGAGCTAGGGACTAGCGGGAGCACACCCTACGAGCAGTACTTC. The genes are TRBV28 and TRBJ2-7; 14 bases line up with TRBD2. Germline V gene sequence: CDR1 MDHEN, CDR2 SYDVKM. The CDR3 totals 19 residues. Trimming cost V 3 bases and J 2 bases; bases outside gene matches: 12.

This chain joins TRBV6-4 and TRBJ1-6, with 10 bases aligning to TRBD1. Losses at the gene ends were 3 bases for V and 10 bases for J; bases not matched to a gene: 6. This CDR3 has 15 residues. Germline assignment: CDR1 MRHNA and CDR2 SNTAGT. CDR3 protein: CASSDRGQGVSPLHF. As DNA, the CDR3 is TGTGCCAGCAGTGATAGAGGACAGGGGGTCTCACCCCTCCACTTT.

The CDR3 DNA sequence: TGTGCCAGCAGTGATAGCGGGAGAGCGAGGGGGGAGCAGTTCTTC. Protein product: CASSDSGRARGEQFF. This chain links TRBV6-1 with TRBJ2-1; 9 bases line up with TRBD2. The CDR3 extends over 15 amino acids. Germline values: CDR1 MNHNS, CDR2 SASEGT. V lost 3 bases and J lost 10; bases outside the gene matches: 10.

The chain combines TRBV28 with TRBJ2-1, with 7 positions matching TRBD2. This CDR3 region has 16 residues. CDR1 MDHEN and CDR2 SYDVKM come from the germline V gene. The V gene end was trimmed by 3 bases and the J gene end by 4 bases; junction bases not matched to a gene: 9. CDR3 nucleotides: TGTGCCAGCAGTTTCCCCGGGAGGAAGTTTTACAATGAGCAGTTCTTC. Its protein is CASSFPGRKFYNEQFF.

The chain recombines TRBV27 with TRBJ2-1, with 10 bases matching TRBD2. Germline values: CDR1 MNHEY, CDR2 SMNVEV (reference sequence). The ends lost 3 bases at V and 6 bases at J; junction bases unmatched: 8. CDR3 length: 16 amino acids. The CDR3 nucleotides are TGTGCCAGCAGTTTGGCTAGCGGGAGTGGGGGCAATGAGCAGTTCTTC. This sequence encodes CASSLASGSGGNEQFF.

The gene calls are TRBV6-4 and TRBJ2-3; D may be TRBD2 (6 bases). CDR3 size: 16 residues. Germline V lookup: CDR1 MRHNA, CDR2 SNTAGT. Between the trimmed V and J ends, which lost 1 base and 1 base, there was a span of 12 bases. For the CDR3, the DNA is TGTGCCAGCAGTGACTTAGGAGGCGGGGGCACAGATACGCAGTATTTT. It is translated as CASSDLGGGGTDTQYF.

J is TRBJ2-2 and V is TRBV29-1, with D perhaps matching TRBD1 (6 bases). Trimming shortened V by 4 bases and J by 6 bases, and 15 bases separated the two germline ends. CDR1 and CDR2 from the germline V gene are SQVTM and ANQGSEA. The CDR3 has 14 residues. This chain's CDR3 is CSVGAGGEPGELFF. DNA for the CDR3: TGCAGCGTTGGTGCTGGGGGCGAACCCGGGGAGCTGTTTTTT.

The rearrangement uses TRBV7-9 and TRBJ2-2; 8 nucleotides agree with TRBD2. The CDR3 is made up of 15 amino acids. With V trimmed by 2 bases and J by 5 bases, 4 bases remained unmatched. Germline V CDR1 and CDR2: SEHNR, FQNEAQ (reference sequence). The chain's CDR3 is CASSLTGGQTGELFF. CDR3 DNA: TGTGCCAGCAGCTTAACGGGAGGGCAAACCGGGGAGCTGTTTTTT.

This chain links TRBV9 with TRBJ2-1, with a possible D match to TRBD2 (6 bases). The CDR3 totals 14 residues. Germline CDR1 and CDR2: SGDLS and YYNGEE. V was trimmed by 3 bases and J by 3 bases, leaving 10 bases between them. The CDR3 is CASSELADYNEQFF. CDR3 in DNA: TGTGCCAGCAGCGAACTAGCAGACTACAATGAGCAGTTCTTC. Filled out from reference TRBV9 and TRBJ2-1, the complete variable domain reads DSGVTQTPKHLITATGQRVTLRCSPRSGDLSVYWYQQSLDQGLQFLIQYYNGEERAKGNILERFSAQQFPDLHSELNLSSLELGDSALYFCASSELADYNEQFFGPGTRLTVL.

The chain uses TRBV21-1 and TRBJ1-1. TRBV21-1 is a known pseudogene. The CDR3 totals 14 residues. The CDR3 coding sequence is TGTGCCAGCAGCAAAGCTGGGCCGGGGACTGAAGCTTTCTTT. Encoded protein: CASSKAGPGTEAFF.

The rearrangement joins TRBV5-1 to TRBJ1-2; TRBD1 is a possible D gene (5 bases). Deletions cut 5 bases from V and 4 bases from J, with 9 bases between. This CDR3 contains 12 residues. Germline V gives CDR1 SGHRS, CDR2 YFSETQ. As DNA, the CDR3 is TGCGCCAGCAGGCCTCAGGGCTATGGCTACACCTTC. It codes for CASRPQGYGYTF.